This T cell receptor beta chain was found in a study of T cell clonality in common variable immunodeficiency (dated by TCRdb to the mid-2010s). This clone appeared a few times. No antigen is known for it. The read ends 3 residues early relative to the CDR3; the germline J gene fills the gap. Including cysteine and phenylalanine, the CDR3 has 13 amino acids. The DNA shown is the part of the CDR3 that was read: 30 bases, in frame from base 1. The germline V gene (reference sequence) specifies DFQATT as CDR1 and SNEGSKA as CDR2. Compared with germline, V lacks 4 bases and J lacks 0 bases; bases without a gene match: 0. Equivalent amounts of genomic DNA from CVID and control samples were used as sequencing input. For every sample, a 60 bp segment covering the rearranged TCRbeta CDR3 region was amplified and then sequenced. TCRbeta amplification used the immunoSEQ assay, a bias-corrected multiplex PCR with high-throughput sequencing. The authors' pipeline ran thus. Every unique nucleotide sequence was considered a clone and was annotated with V, D and J genes, copy number and frequency. Sequences were labeled productive if in frame, and non-productive if out of frame or containing stop codons. Clonality was calculated from Shannon's entropy as previously described. The predicted amino acid sequences of productive clones were used to derive mean CDR3 Kyte-Doolittle hydropathy. The R hclust function was used to hierarchically cluster scaled V gene usage with Manhattan distance and complete linkage. Clone sharing by CDR3 amino acid sequence was assessed by resampling 12 repertoires per group over 100 rounds. The repertoires were searched for 70 published EBV-specific and 245 published CMV-specific TCRbeta sequences. A couple of CVID samples that yielded fewer than 10,000 sequences were excluded from the analysis, so fewer than 45 CVID repertoires were retained. What TCRdb holds here is the immuneACCESS table cut down to in-frame rearrangements. Part of the clones is not present; checked against another copy, under half of the missing clones reflect an unresolved V gene, and the others are unexplained. V and J calls and clone size are copied from that table; D and trimming were computed from the DNA. This sample includes 25,000 to 35,000 clones, and none of them was observed just once. Together, the top ten hold under 3.5% of the sample.

CVID was diagnosed by standard criteria: serum IgG, IgA and/or IgM reduced below normal range, plus specific antibody deficiency. There were around 46 subjects in the CVID group (roughly 15 female and around 30 male), ranging in age from roughly 9 to 65 years, with a mean age of 40. Most of the CVID patients and most of the healthy controls were of Caucasian heritage. At the time of study participation, every CVID subject had been on replacement immunoglobulin therapy for one year or longer. At blood collection, none of the CVID subjects was ill or on immunomodulatory or immunosuppressive medication. Heparinized peripheral whole blood samples of about 5 to 8 ml were obtained from each donor. Genomic DNA from adults with common variable immune deficiency (CVID) and from healthy adult controls was used to sequence TCRbeta CDR3 repertoires. Diluted blood was subjected to density centrifugation over Hypaque 1077 or Ficoll-Paque for isolation of peripheral blood mononuclear cells. Genomic DNA was obtained from unsorted mononuclear cells through either Qiagen column purification or a centrifugation-based method.

Summary of the overall study and its limitations: CVID TCRbeta sequences reportedly showed fewer deletions and N-nucleotide insertions and lacked highly modified clones with 13 or more V deletions. Despite equal DNA input, controls averaged approximately 88,000 unique sequences per sample versus around 32,000 in CVID samples. Healthy controls shared more TCRbeta clones with each other than CVID subjects shared among themselves (p < 0.0001). The authors noted that sequencing repertoires of T cell subpopulations would be needed to clarify what caused the increased clonality in CVID. Increased TCRbeta clonality was found in CVID subjects compared with healthy controls (t-test p = 0.018), with the increase being most characteristic of about a third of subjects. Correlations of repertoire features with clinical complications were constrained by heterogeneity among patients within the CVID cohort.

This chain joins TRBV20-1 to TRBJ1-1, with 9 middle bases fitting TRBD1. This TCR came from a human donor with common variable immunodeficiency. The material sequenced was peripheral blood mononuclear cells. This receptor has the CDR3 CSANRGLNTEAFF. CDR3 bases read: TGCAGTGCTAACAGGGGGCTGAACACTGAA.